A single sample gave rise to the 26 T cell receptor beta chains below, sequenced in a study of OX40 agonist ivuxolimab in advanced cancers. Libraries were prepared by immunoSEQ multiplex PCR; TCRdb keeps only in-frame clonotypes and omits some of them. The profile shows tens of thousands of clones, approximately 86% of them singletons. Specimen: CD4+ or CD8+ T cells sorted from blood, collected in a trial of the OX40 agonist ivuxolimab. The receptors here all came from an adult with an advanced solid tumor such as melanoma, head and neck, liver or kidney cancer.

J is TRBJ2-3 and V is TRBV5-1; 10 bases fit TRBD2. The CDR3 is 18 amino acids. The germline gives CDR1 SGHRS, CDR2 YFSETQ. The junction had 11 bases not matched to a gene; V was cut back by 4 bases and J by 0 bases. CDR3 sequence reads: CASSPGTSATSSTDTQYF. The CDR3 coding sequence is TGCGCCAGCAGCCCGGGGACTAGCGCGACATCTAGCACAGATACGCAGTATTTT.

The genes are TRBV6-1 and TRBJ1-5; D perhaps matches TRBD1 (6 bases). The CDR3 contains 15 residues. CDR1 is MNHNS, CDR2 SASEGT, per germline. V lost 4 bases to trimming and J lost 6 bases, with 16 bases between them. CDR3 bases: TGTGCCAGCAGTGTCGATAGGGGGACGGGTCAGCCCCAGCATTTT. Translation gives CASSVDRGTGQPQHF.

This clone was recorded only once. The CDR3 spells CASSPQSGLAYEQYF. DNA of the CDR3: TGTGCCAGCTCACCACAATCAGGGCTGGCCTACGAGCAGTACTTC. The V and J genes are TRBV18 and TRBJ2-7; perhaps TRBD1 as D (5 bases). This CDR3 comprises 15 residues. The germline V and J ends were trimmed by 1 base and 2 bases, with 12 bases remaining between them. CDR1 and CDR2 (germline): KGHSH, LQKENI.

The chain links TRBV10-3 to TRBJ2-5, with D uncertain. The germline gives CDR1 ENHRY, CDR2 SYGVKD. The V end lost 10 bases, the J end lost 3 bases, and 12 bases lay between the germline ends. There are 12 residues in the CDR3. CDR3 coding DNA: TGTGCCACTCGCGAACGGGAAGAGACCCAGTACTTC. It yields the protein CATREREETQYF.

V gene TRBV5-1 combines with J gene TRBJ2-7, with D perhaps matching TRBD1 (6 bases). Germline V lookup: CDR1 SGHRS, CDR2 YFSETQ. The CDR3 extends over 15 amino acids. V was pared by 0 bases and J by 3 bases, with 13 bases between. CDR3 sequence (DNA): TGCGCCAGCAGCTTGGACGGGACAAACATCTACGAGCAGTACTTC. Residues: CASSLDGTNIYEQYF.

The chain has TRBV7-6 and TRBJ2-7; a possible D gene is TRBD1 (5 bases). The CDR3 runs 16 residues. With 1 base removed from V and 5 bases from J, the gap between germline ends came to 18 bases. Germline CDR1 reads SGHVS; CDR2 reads FNYEAQ. The CDR3: CASSLGQGPGWNEQYF. In nucleotides, the CDR3 is TGTGCCAGCAGCTTAGGTCAGGGCCCCGGTTGGAACGAGCAGTACTTC.

The genes are TRBV5-1 and TRBJ2-2; 7 bases match TRBD1. This CDR3 has 15 amino acids. The germline gives CDR1 SGHRS, CDR2 YFSETQ. V lost 0 bases and J lost 7; bases outside the gene matches: 6. The CDR3 region is CASSLGQGLVGELFF. CDR3 in DNA: TGCGCCAGCAGCTTGGGACAGGGATTGGTCGGGGAGCTGTTTTTT.

The rearrangement joins TRBV7-7 to TRBJ2-3; 7 bases are shared with TRBD2. Germline V gene sequence: CDR1 SSHAT, CDR2 FNYEAQ (reference sequence). The junction had 7 bases not matched to a gene; V was cut back by 3 bases and J by 4 bases. The CDR3 consists of 15 residues. CDR3 region: CASSLGGSEADTQYF. DNA of the CDR3: TGTGCCAGCAGCTTGGGCGGGAGTGAGGCAGATACGCAGTATTTT.

The V gene is TRBV19, the J gene TRBJ1-2; D may be TRBD1 (5 bases). Trimming stripped 3 bases from V and 2 bases from J, with 10 bases between. CDR3 size: 14 residues. Germline V gene sequence: CDR1 LNHDA, CDR2 SQIVND (reference sequence). The CDR3 loop reads CASSIETVNYGYTF. The CDR3 DNA reads as TGTGCCAGTAGTATCGAGACAGTCAACTATGGCTACACCTTC.

The chain combines TRBV6-1 with TRBJ1-2; D is undetermined. V was shortened by 8 bases and J by 7 bases, with 11 bases between the two germline ends. Germline CDR1 and CDR2: MNHNS and SASEGT. This CDR3 spans 11 amino acids. The CDR3 sequence is CASEVGGGYTF. DNA for the CDR3: TGTGCCAGCGAAGTCGGCGGTGGCTACACCTTC.

This sequence joins TRBV10-3 and TRBJ2-7; the D gene is possibly TRBD2 (6 bases). The CDR3 loop spans 13 amino acids. V lost 10 bases to trimming and J lost 3 bases, with 16 bases between them. CDR1 and CDR2 from the germline V gene are ENHRY and SYGVKD. This CDR3 reads CATRGGVIYEQYF. CDR3 DNA: TGTGCCACAAGAGGAGGGGTGATCTACGAGCAGTACTTC.

CDR3 amino acids: CASSLDPGRNYGYTF. CDR3 in DNA: TGCGCCAGCAGCTTGGACCCGGGGAGGAACTATGGCTACACCTTC. The chain employs TRBV5-1 and TRBJ1-2; D gene ambiguous. The length of the CDR3 is 15 residues. The germline V gene has CDR1 SGHRS and CDR2 YFSETQ. V lost 0 bases and J 2 bases, leaving 11 bases between the germline ends. Full variable domain (outside the CDR3, taken from reference TRBV5-1 and TRBJ1-2): KAGVTQTPRYLIKTRGQQVTLSCSPISGHRSVSWYQQTPGQGLQFLFEYFSETQRNKGNFPGRFSGRQFSNSRSEMNVSTLELGDSALYLCASSLDPGRNYGYTFGSGTRLTVV.

The rearrangement links TRBV19 to TRBJ1-2, with TRBD1 identical over 8 bases. V shed 5 bases and J 0 bases; nucleotides not matched to a gene: 14. Germline V gene lookup returns CDR1 LNHDA and CDR2 SQIVND (reference sequence). The CDR3 loop spans 18 amino acids. The CDR3 is CASSLPPGTGQANYGYTF. CDR3 DNA sequence: TGTGCCAGTAGTTTACCCCCCGGGACGGGACAGGCTAACTATGGCTACACCTTC.

This chain joins TRBV13 and TRBJ2-1; D not resolved. CDR3 length: 16 amino acids. V gave up 1 base and J gave up 9 bases, with 19 bases separating them. CDR1 is PRHDT and CDR2 is FYEKMQ in the germline V gene (reference sequence). The CDR3 region has the DNA TGTGCCAGCAGCTTAGTGCGGAAAACCACATTTTCTGAGCAGTTCTTC. It codes for CASSLVRKTTFSEQFF.

V and J are TRBV19 and TRBJ2-2; D possibly corresponds to TRBD1 (6 bases). This CDR3 region has 14 residues. V was clipped by 3 bases and J by 3 bases, with 8 bases between them. Germline V gives CDR1 LNHDA, CDR2 SQIVND (reference sequence). The CDR3 nucleotides are TGTGCCAGTAGTATGCGACAGGACACCGGGGAGCTGTTTTTT. Protein product: CASSMRQDTGELFF.

This rearrangement joins TRBV5-6 to TRBJ1-5, with D unclear. This CDR3 region has 13 residues. The germline V and J ends were trimmed by 1 base and 4 bases, with 6 bases remaining between them. Per germline, CDR1 SGHDT and CDR2 YYEEEE. The CDR3 is CASSLMGNQPQHF. The CDR3 coding sequence is TGTGCCAGCAGCTTGATGGGGAATCAGCCCCAGCATTTT.

The chain links TRBV6-4 to TRBJ2-1, with 9 nucleotides matching TRBD2. Germline trimming cut 4 bases from V and 9 bases from J; bases unmatched to any gene: 4. The CDR3 contains 13 residues. Germline loops: CDR1 MRHNA, CDR2 SNTAGT. In DNA, the CDR3 is TGTGCCAGCAGTGCAAAAGCGGGAGGTGAGCAGTTCTTC. Translation: CASSAKAGGEQFF.

V is TRBV7-9 and J is TRBJ2-5, with 8 bases matching TRBD2. The DNA matches TRBJ2-7 better at its end, which makes the J call doubtful. Per germline, CDR1 SEHNR and CDR2 FQNEAQ (reference sequence). This CDR3 spans 14 amino acids. CDR3 residues: CASSSSGGGYEQYF. The CDR3 DNA sequence: TGTGCCAGCAGCTCCTCGGGAGGGGGGTACGAGCAGTACTTC.

This chain joins TRBV7-2 and TRBJ2-2; no definite D call. Germline loops: CDR1 SGHTA, CDR2 FQGNSA. Trimming took 1 base from V and 5 from J, leaving 5 bases between them. There are 13 residues in the CDR3. CDR3 sequence: CASSLGGTGELFF. The DNA of the CDR3 is TGTGCCAGCAGCTTAGGGGGAACCGGGGAGCTGTTTTTT. The variable domain in full, with the rest retrieved from reference TRBV7-2 and TRBJ2-2, is GAGVSQSPSNKVTEKGKDVELRCDPISGHTALYWYRQSLGQGLEFLIYFQGNSAPDKSGLPSDRFSAERTGGSVSTLTIQRTQQEDSAVYLCASSLGGTGELFFGEGSRLTVL.

The chain uses TRBV5-1 and TRBJ1-4; possible D gene TRBD1, 5 bases. Germline V gene lookup returns CDR1 SGHRS and CDR2 YFSETQ. The germline V and J ends were trimmed by 0 bases and 2 bases, with 11 bases remaining between them. The CDR3 totals 16 residues. The CDR3 reads CASSLGRGPTNEKLFF. Here the CDR3 DNA reads TGCGCCAGCAGCTTGGGAAGGGGCCCCACTAATGAAAAACTGTTTTTT.

The gene calls are TRBV5-8 and TRBJ2-1; TRBD1 might be the D (6 bases). The V end lost 1 base, the J end lost 8 bases, and 10 bases lay between the germline ends. The germline V gene has CDR1 SGHTS and CDR2 YDEGEE. This CDR3 comprises 13 residues. In DNA, the CDR3 is TGTGCCAGCAGCTTGAGCAGGGGCCATGAGCAGTTCTTC. It specifies CASSLSRGHEQFF.

The chain links TRBV9 to TRBJ1-2; possible D gene TRBD1, 5 bases. V was cut by 3 bases and J by 7 bases, with 19 bases left in between. This CDR3 spans 15 amino acids. Germline CDR1 reads SGDLS; CDR2 reads YYNGEE. CDR3: CASSAHWAGRIGYTF. As DNA, the CDR3 is TGTGCCAGCAGCGCCCACTGGGCAGGGCGGATTGGCTACACCTTC. The full variable domain, rest sourced from reference TRBV9 and TRBJ1-2, is DSGVTQTPKHLITATGQRVTLRCSPRSGDLSVYWYQQSLDQGLQFLIQYYNGEERAKGNILERFSAQQFPDLHSELNLSSLELGDSALYFCASSAHWAGRIGYTFGSGTRLTVV.

The CDR3 DNA follows: TGTGCCAGCAGGACAGGGAACACCGGGGAGCTGTTTTTT. Amino acids: CASRTGNTGELFF. This chain uses TRBV5-4 with TRBJ2-2; the D gene is possibly TRBD1 (6 bases). CDR3 length: 13 residues. V lost 5 bases and J lost 1, with 6 bases in between. The germline V gene encodes CDR1 SGHNT and CDR2 YYREEE (reference sequence).

This chain's CDR3 is CASRAGGSYEQYF. The CDR3 nucleotides are TGCGCCAGCAGAGCAGGGGGCTCCTACGAGCAGTACTTC. The chain has TRBV5-1 and TRBJ2-7, with TRBD1 matching 7 bases. V lost 5 bases, J lost 0 bases, and 2 bases stayed unmatched. This CDR3 is 13 amino acids long. CDR1 SGHRS and CDR2 YFSETQ come from the germline V gene.

The V gene is TRBV6-1, the J gene TRBJ2-3; 9 nucleotides agree with TRBD2. J was trimmed by 3 bases and V by 4 bases; bases with no gene match: 11. This CDR3 has 17 residues. Germline-derived CDR1 and CDR2 are MNHNS and SASEGT. As DNA, the CDR3 is TGTGCCAGCAGTGGGCTTCACTTGAGCGGGGGGACAGATACGCAGTATTTT. This codes for CASSGLHLSGGTDTQYF.

The rearrangement uses TRBV19 and TRBJ2-3, with 9 bases identical to TRBD1. CDR1 LNHDA and CDR2 SQIVND come from the germline V gene (reference sequence). Losses at the gene ends were 3 bases for V and 3 bases for J; bases not matched to a gene: 22. This CDR3 has 21 residues. The CDR3 here is CASSIAGTGLLVGTKTDTQYF. CDR3 bases: TGTGCCAGTAGTATCGCTGGGACAGGGTTATTAGTCGGGACAAAGACAGATACGCAGTATTTT. The whole variable domain, remainder taken from reference TRBV19 and TRBJ2-3, is DGGITQSPKYLFRKEGQNVTLSCEQNLNHDAMYWYRQDPGQGLRLIYYSQIVNDFQKGDIAEGYSVSREKKESFPLTVTSAQKNPTAFYLCASSIAGTGLLVGTKTDTQYFGPGTRLTVL.